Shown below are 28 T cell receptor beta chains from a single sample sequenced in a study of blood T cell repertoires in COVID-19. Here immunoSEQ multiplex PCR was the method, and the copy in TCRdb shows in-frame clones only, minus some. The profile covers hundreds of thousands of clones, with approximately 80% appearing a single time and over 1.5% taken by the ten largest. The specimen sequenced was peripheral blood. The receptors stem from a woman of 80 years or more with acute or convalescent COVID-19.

DNA for the CDR3: TGCGCCAGCAGCCAAGCTCAGGGTATGGGGTTTGAGGTCGAGCAGTACTTC. It is translated as CASSQAQGMGFEVEQYF. The chain combines TRBV4-1 with TRBJ2-7; D perhaps matches TRBD1 (5 bases). V gave up 1 base and J gave up 6 bases, with 22 bases separating them. CDR1 and CDR2 from the germline V gene are MGHRA and YSYEKL. The CDR3 length is 17 residues.

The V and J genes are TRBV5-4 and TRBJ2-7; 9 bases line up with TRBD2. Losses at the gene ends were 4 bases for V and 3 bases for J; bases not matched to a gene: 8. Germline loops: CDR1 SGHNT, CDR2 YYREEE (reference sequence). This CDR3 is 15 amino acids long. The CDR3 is CASSPRGGADYEQYF. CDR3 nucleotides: TGTGCCAGCAGCCCCCGCGGGGGGGCCGACTACGAGCAGTACTTC.

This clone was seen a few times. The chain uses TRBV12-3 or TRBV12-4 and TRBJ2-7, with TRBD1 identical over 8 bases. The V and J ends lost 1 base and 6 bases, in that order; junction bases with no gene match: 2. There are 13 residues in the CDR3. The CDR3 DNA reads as TGTGCCAGCAGTTTAGGACAGGGGTTCGAGCAGTACTTC. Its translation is CASSLGQGFEQYF.

CDR3 in amino acids: CASSYSSGRVGNEQFF. The CDR3 region has the DNA TGTGCCAGCAGTTACTCGAGCGGGAGGGTCGGCAATGAGCAGTTCTTC. This chain uses TRBV6-5 with TRBJ2-1; 10 bases are shared with TRBD2. The junction had 5 bases not matched to a gene; V was cut back by 0 bases and J by 6 bases. The CDR3 loop spans 16 amino acids. CDR1 is MNHEY and CDR2 is SVGAGI in the germline V gene.

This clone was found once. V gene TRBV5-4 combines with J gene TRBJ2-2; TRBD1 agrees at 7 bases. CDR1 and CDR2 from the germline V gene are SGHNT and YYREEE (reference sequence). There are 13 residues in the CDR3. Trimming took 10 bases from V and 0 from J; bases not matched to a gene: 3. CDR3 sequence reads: CAGQESNTGELFF. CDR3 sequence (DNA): TGTGCCGGACAGGAATCGAACACCGGGGAGCTGTTTTTT. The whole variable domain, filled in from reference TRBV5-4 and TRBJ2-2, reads ETGVTQSPTHLIKTRGQQVTLRCSSQSGHNTVSWYQQALGQGPQFIFQYYREEENGRGNFPPRFSGLQFPNYSSELNVNALELDDSALYLCAGQESNTGELFFGEGSRLTVL.

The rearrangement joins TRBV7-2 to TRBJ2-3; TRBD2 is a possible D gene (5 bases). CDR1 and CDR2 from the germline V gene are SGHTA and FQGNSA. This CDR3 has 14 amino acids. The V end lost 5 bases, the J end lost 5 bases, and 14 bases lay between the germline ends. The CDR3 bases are TGTGCCAGCAGCGCAAGCCTAGCCGAAGATACGCAGTATTTT. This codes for CASSASLAEDTQYF.

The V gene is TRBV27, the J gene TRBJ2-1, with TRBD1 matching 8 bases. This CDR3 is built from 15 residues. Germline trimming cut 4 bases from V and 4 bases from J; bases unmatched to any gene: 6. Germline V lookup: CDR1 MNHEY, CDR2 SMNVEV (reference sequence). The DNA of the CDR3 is TGTGCCAGCAGTTCGAGACAGGGGAATTACAATGAGCAGTTCTTC. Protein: CASSSRQGNYNEQFF.

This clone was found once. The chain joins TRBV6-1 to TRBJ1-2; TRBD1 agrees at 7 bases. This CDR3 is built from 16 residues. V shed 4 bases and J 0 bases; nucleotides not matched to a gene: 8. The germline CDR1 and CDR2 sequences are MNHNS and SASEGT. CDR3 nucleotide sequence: TGTGCCAGCAGTGGTATAAGGACAGGAACTAACTATGGCTACACCTTC. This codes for CASSGIRTGTNYGYTF.

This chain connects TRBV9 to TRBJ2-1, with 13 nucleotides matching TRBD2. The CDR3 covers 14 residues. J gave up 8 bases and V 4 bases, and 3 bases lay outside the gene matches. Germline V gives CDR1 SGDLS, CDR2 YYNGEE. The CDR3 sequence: CASSFGLAGDEQFF. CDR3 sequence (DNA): TGTGCCAGCAGCTTCGGACTAGCGGGAGATGAGCAGTTCTTC.

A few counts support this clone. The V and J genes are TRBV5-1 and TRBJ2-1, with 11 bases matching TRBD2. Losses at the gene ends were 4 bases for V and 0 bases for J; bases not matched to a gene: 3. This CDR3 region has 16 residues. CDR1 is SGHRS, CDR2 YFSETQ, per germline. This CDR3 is CASSATSGGSYNEQFF. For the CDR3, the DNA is TGCGCCAGCAGCGCCACTAGCGGGGGCTCCTACAATGAGCAGTTCTTC.

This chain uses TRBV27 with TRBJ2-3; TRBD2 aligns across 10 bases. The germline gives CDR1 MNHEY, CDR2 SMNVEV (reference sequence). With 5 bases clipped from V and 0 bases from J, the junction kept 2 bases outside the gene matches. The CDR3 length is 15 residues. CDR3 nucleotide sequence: TGTGCCAGCAGTGTACTAGCGGGAAGCACAGATACGCAGTATTTT. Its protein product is CASSVLAGSTDTQYF.

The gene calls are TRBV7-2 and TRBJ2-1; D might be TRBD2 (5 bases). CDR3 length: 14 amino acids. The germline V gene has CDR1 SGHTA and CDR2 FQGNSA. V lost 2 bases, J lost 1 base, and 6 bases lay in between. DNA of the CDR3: TGTGCCAGCAGCTTATCGGGGTCCTACAATGAGCAGTTCTTC. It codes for CASSLSGSYNEQFF.

The CDR3 loop reads CASSLSGRIEQFF. CDR3 in DNA: TGTGCCAGCAGCCTGAGCGGGAGGATAGAGCAGTTCTTC. The chain employs TRBV5-6 and TRBJ2-1; 9 bases fit TRBD2. This CDR3 is 13 amino acids long. J gave up 10 bases and V 4 bases, and 6 bases lay outside the gene matches. CDR1 is SGHDT, CDR2 YYEEEE, per germline.

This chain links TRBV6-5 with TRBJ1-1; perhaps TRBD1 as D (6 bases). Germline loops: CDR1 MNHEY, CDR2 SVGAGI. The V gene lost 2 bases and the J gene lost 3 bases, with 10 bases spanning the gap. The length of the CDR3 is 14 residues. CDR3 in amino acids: CASSYQGSDTEAFF. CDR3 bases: TGTGCCAGCAGTTACCAGGGGTCGGACACTGAAGCTTTCTTT.

The CDR3 nucleotides are TGTGCCAGCACCCTAGGGGACAGGAGAACTAATGAAAAACTGTTTTTT. It yields the protein CASTLGDRRTNEKLFF. The chain has TRBV5-5 and TRBJ1-4, with TRBD1 identical over 8 bases. CDR1 and CDR2 (germline): SGHKS, YYEKEE (reference sequence). CDR3 length: 16 residues. V lost 6 bases and J lost 1; bases outside the gene matches: 8.

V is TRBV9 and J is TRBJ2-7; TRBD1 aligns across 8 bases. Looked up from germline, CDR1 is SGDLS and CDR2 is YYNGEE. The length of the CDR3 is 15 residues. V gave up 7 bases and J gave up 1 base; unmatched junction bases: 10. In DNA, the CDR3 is TGTGCCAGCCAACAGATCAGGGGGCCTTCCTACGAGCAGTACTTC. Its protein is CASQQIRGPSYEQYF.

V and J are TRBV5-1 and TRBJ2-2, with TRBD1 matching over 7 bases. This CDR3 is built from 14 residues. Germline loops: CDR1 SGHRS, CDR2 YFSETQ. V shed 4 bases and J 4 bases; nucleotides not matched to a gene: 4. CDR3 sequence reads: CASSPGQSTGELFF. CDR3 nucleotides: TGCGCCAGCAGCCCGGGACAGAGCACCGGGGAGCTGTTTTTT.

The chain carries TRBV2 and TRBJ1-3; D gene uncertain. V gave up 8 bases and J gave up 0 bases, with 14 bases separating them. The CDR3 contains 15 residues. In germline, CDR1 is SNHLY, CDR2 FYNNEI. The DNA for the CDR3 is TGTGCCAGCGAATTGTCGGTGAGCTCTGGAAACACCATATATTTT. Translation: CASELSVSSGNTIYF.

The CDR3 spells CASSQVPTEVYGYTF. The CDR3 DNA is TGTGCCAGCAGCCAAGTCCCGACAGAGGTCTATGGCTACACCTTC. V is TRBV4-2 and J is TRBJ1-2, with D maybe TRBD1 (5 bases). The germline gives CDR1 LGHNA, CDR2 YNFKEQ. With 1 base removed from V and 4 bases from J, the gap between germline ends came to 13 bases. This CDR3 has 15 amino acids.

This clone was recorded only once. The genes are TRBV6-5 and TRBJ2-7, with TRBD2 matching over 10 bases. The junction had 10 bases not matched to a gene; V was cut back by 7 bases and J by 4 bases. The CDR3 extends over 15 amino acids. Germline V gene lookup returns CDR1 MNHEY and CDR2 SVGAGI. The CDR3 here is CASTRTWTSGYEQYF. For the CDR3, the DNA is TGTGCCAGCACCCGAACGTGGACTAGCGGTTACGAGCAGTACTTC.

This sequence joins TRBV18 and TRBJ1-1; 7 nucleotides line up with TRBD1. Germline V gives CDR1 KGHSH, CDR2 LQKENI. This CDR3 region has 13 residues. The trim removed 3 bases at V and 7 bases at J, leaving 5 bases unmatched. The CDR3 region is CASSPEQGIEAFF. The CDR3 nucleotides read TGTGCCAGCTCACCGGAACAGGGGATTGAAGCTTTCTTT. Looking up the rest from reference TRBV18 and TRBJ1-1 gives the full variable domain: NAGVMQNPRHLVRRRGQEARLRCSPMKGHSHVYWYRQLPEEGLKFMVYLQKENIIDESGMPKERFSAEFPKEGPSILRIQQVVRGDSAAYFCASSPEQGIEAFFGQGTRLTVV.

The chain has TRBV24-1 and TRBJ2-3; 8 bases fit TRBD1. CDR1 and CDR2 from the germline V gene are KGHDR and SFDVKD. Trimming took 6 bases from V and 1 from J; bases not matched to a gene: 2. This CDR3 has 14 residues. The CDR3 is CATSQQGGTDTQYF. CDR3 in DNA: TGTGCCACCAGTCAACAGGGGGGCACAGATACGCAGTATTTT.

The CDR3 spells CASSDYVLAAAGELFF. The CDR3 DNA is TGTGCCAGCAGTGATTATGTACTAGCGGCTGCCGGGGAGCTGTTTTTT. The rearrangement uses TRBV6-1 and TRBJ2-2; 8 nucleotides agree with TRBD2. This CDR3 contains 16 residues. The J segment lost 6 bases and the V segment lost 3 bases, leaving 9 bases of the junction unmatched. The germline V gene has CDR1 MNHNS and CDR2 SASEGT.

This CDR3 reads CASSEGGQSYNEQFF. The CDR3, as DNA: TGTGCCAGCAGTGAAGGGGGACAGTCTTACAATGAGCAGTTCTTC. The chain employs TRBV6-1 and TRBJ2-1; 7 bases agree with TRBD1. The CDR3 consists of 15 residues. V lost 1 base, J lost 4 bases, and 4 bases stayed unmatched. CDR1 is MNHNS and CDR2 is SASEGT in the germline V gene.

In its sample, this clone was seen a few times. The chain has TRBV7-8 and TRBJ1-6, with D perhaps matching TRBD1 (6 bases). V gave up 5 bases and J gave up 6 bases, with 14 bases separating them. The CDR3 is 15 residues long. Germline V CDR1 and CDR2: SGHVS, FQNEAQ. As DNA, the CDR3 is TGTGCCAGCAGCCCCGGACAGTTTTTTAATTCACCCCTCCACTTT. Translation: CASSPGQFFNSPLHF.

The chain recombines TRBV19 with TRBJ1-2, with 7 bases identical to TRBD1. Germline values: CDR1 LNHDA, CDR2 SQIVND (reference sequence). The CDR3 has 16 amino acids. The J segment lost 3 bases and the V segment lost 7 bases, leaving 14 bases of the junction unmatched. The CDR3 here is CASTPRTGRGHYGYTF. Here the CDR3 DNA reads TGTGCCAGTACCCCTCGGACAGGAAGGGGCCACTATGGCTACACCTTC.

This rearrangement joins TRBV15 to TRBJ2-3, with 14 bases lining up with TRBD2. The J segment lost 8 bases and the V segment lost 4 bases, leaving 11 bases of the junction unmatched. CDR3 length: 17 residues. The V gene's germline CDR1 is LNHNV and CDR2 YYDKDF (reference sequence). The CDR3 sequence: CATSNLGMGLAGVTQYF. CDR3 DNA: TGTGCCACCAGCAACCTAGGTATGGGACTAGCGGGAGTTACGCAGTATTTT.

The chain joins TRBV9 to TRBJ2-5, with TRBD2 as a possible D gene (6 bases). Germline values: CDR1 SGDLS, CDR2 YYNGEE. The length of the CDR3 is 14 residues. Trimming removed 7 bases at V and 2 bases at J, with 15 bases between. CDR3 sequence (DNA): TGTGCCAGCTCACTAGCATGGGGGCAAGAGACCCAGTACTTC. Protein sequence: CASSLAWGQETQYF.